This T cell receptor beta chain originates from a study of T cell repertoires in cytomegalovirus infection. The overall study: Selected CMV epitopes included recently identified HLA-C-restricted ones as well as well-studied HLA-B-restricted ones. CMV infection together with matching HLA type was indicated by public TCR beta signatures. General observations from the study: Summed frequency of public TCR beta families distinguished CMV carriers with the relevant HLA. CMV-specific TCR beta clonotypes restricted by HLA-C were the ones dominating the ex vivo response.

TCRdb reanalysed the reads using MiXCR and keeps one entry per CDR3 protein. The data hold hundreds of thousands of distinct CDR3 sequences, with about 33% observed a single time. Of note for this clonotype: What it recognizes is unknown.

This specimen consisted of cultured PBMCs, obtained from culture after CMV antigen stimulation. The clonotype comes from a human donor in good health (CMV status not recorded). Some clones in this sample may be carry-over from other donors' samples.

CDR3 coding DNA: TGTGCCAGCAGTTTATTGGCGAGAGAGACCCAGTACTTC. Residues: CASSLLARETQYF. The chain is built from TRBV27 and TRBJ2-5; D is undetermined. In germline, CDR1 is MNHEY, CDR2 SMNVEV (reference sequence). The CDR3 consists of 13 residues. Trimming shortened V by 1 base and J by 4 bases, and 7 bases separated the two germline ends.